This is a list of T cell receptor beta chains from one sample in a study of T cells in Graves' hyperthyroidism and ophthalmopathy. TCRdb processed the multiplex PCR reads anew with MiXCR; each CDR3 protein has one entry. The sample records around 700,000 distinct CDR3 sequences, roughly a sixth being singletons. Material for sequencing was blood. Receptor source: a woman aged 45 to 65 with Graves' hyperthyroidism that later progressed to Graves' ophthalmopathy. Both conserved end residues are part of each CDR3. Fields, in order: V gene, J gene, CDR3 protein.

>TRBV6-1|TRBJ2-5
CASCVGETQYF
>TRBV30|TRBJ2-1
CAWSAGTQGVQEQFF
>TRBV10-2|TRBJ1-6
CASNLGQSSPLHF
>TRBV12-3/TRBV12-4|TRBJ1-4
CASSFDRGGNYEKLFF
>TRBV13|TRBJ1-2
CASSLRGGARGYTF
>TRBV3-1|TRBJ1-2
CASSRQGTLGYTF
>TRBV5-1|TRBJ2-4
CASSLGGGAKNIQYF
>TRBV15|TRBJ2-5
CATSREGGKGQETQYF
>TRBV7-8|TRBJ1-1
CASSLAVRLNTEAFF
>TRBV12-3/TRBV12-4|TRBJ1-4
CASSGRGAVHEKLFF
>TRBV20-1|TRBJ1-1
CSASPQNTPNTEAFF